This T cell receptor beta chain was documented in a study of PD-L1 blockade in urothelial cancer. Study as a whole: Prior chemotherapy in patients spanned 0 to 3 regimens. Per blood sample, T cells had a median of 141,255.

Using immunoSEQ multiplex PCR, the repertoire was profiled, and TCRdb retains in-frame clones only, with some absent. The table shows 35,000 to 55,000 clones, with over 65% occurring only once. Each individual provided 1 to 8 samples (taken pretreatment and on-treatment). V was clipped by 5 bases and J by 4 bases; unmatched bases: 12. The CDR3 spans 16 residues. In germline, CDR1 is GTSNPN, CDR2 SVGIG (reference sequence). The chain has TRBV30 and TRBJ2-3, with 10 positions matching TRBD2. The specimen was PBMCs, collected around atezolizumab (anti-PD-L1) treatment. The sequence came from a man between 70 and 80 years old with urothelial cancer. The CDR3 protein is CAWASGRALRADTQYF. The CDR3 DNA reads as TGTGCCTGGGCCAGCGGGAGGGCCCTTCGCGCAGATACGCAGTATTTT.